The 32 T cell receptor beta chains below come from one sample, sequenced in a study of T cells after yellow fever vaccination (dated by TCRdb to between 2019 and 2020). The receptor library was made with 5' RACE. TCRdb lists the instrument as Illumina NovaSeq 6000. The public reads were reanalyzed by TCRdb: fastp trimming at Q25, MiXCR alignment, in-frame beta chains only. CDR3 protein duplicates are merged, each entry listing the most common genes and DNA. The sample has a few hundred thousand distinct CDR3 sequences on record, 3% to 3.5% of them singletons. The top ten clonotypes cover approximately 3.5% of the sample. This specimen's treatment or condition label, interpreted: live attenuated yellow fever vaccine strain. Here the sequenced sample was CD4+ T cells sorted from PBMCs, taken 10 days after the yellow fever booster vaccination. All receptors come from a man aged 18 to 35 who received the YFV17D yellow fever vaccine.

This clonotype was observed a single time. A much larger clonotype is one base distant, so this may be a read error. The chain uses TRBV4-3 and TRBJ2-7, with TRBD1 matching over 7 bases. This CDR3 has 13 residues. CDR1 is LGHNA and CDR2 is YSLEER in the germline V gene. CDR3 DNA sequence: TGCGCCAGCAGCCTGGGGACAGCCTACGAGCTGTACTTC. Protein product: CASSLGTAYELYF.

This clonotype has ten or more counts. CDR3 region: CSAAGGREQYF. The CDR3 coding sequence is TGCAGTGCCGCGGGGGGGCGGGAGCAGTACTTC. V gene TRBV20-1 combines with J gene TRBJ2-7; TRBD2 matches 9 bases. V lost 6 bases and J lost 7; bases outside the gene matches: 4. The CDR3 totals 11 residues. Per the germline V gene, CDR1 is DFQATT and CDR2 is SNEGSKA (reference sequence).

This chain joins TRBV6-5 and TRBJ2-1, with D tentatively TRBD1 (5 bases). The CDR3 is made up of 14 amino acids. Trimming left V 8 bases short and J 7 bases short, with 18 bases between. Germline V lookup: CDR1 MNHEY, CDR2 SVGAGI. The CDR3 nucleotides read TGTGCCAGCCAATTATGGGGCCCACTGAATGAGCAGTTCTTC. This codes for CASQLWGPLNEQFF.

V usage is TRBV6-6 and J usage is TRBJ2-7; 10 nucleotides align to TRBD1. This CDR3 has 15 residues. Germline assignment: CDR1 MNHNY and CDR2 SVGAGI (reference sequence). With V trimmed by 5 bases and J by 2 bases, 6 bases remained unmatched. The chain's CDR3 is CASSTRDRGTYEQYF. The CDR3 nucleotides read TGTGCCAGCAGTACCCGGGACAGGGGAACCTACGAGCAGTACTTC.

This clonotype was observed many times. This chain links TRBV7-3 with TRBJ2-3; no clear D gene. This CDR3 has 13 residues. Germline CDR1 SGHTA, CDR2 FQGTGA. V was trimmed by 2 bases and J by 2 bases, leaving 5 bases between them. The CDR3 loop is CASSLFTTDTQYF. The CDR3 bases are TGTGCCAGCAGCTTATTTACCACAGATACGCAGTATTTT.

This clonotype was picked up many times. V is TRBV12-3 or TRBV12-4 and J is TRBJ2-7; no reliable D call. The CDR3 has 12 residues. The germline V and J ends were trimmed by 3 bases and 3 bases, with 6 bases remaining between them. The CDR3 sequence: CASSLFGYEQYF. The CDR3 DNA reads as TGTGCCAGCAGTTTGTTCGGCTACGAGCAGTACTTC.

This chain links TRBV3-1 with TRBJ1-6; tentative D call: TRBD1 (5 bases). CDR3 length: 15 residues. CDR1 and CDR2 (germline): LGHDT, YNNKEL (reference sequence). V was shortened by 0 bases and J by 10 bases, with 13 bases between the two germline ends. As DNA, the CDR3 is TGTGCCAGCAGCCAAGACAGGGTGACACAGTCACCCCTCCACTTT. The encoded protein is CASSQDRVTQSPLHF.

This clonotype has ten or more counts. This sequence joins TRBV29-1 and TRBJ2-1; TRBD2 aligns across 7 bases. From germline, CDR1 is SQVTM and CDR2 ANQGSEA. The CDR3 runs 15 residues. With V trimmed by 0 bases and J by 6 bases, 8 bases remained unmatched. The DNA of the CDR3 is TGCAGCGTTGAAGAAAGCGGGGCTTACCTCAATGAGCAGTTCTTC. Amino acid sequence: CSVEESGAYLNEQFF.

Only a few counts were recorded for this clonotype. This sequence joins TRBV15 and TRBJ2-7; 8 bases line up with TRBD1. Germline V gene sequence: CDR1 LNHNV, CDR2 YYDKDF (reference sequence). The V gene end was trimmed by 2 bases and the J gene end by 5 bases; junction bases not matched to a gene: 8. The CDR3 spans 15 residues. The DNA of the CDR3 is TGTGCCACCAGCAGACCTCGGACAGGGTTCAACGAGCAGTACTTC. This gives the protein CATSRPRTGFNEQYF. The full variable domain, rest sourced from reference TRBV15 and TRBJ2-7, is DAMVIQNPRYQVTQFGKPVTLSCSQTLNHNVMYWYQQKSSQAPKLLFHYYDKDFNNEADTPDNFQSRRPNTSFCFLDIRSPGLGDTAMYLCATSRPRTGFNEQYFGPGTRLTVT.

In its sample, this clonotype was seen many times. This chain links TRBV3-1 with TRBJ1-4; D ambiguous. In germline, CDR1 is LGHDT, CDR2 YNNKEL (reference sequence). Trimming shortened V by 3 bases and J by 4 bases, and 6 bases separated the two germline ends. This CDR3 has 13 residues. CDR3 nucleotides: TGTGCCAGCAGCCACCGGGATAATGAAAAACTGTTTTTT. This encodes CASSHRDNEKLFF.

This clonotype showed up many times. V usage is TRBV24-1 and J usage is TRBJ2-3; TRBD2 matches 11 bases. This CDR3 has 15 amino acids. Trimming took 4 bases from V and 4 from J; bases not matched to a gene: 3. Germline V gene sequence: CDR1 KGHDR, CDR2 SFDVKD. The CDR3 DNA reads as TGTGCCACCAGTGAGGCGGGACTAGCGGCAGATACGCAGTATTTT. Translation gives CATSEAGLAADTQYF.

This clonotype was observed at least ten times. The CDR3 nucleotides read TGTGCCAGCAGTTTACACTATGGCTACACCTTC. Residues: CASSLHYGYTF. The rearrangement links TRBV12-3 or TRBV12-4 to TRBJ1-2; D uncertain. This CDR3 is built from 11 residues. Trimming took 2 bases from V and 3 from J, leaving 1 base between them.

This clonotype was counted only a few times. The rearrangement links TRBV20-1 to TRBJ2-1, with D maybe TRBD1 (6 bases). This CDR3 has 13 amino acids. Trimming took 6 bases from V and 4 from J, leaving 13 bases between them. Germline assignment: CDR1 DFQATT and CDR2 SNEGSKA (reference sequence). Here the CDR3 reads CSASRDTYNEQFF. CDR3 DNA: TGCAGTGCCAGCCGGGACACATACAATGAGCAGTTCTTC.

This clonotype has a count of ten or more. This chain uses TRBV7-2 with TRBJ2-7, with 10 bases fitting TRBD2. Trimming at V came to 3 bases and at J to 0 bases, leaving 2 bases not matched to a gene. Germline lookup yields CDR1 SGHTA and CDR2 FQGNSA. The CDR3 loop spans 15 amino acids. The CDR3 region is CASSFLAGVSYEQYF. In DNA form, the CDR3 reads TGTGCCAGCAGCTTCCTAGCGGGGGTCTCCTACGAGCAGTACTTC.

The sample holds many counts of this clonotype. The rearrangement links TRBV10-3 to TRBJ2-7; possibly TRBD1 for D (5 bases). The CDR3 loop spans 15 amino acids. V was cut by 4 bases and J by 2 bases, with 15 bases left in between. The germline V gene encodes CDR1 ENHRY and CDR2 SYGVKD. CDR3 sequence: CAISAGQGDTYEQYF. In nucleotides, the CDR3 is TGTGCCATCAGTGCAGGCCAGGGCGACACCTACGAGCAGTACTTC.

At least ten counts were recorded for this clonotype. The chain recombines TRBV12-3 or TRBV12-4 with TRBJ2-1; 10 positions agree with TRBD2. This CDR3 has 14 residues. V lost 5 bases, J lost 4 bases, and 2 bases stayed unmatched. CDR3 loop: CASSISGGYNEQFF. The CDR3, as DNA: TGTGCCAGCAGTATTAGCGGGGGGTACAATGAGCAGTTCTTC.

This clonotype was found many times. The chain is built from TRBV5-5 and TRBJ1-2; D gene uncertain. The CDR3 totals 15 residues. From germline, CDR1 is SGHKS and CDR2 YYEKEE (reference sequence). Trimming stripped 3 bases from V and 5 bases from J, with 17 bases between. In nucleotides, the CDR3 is TGTGCCAGCAGCTCCATGCCCGCAGTGGGTTATGGCTACACCTTC. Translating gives CASSSMPAVGYGYTF.

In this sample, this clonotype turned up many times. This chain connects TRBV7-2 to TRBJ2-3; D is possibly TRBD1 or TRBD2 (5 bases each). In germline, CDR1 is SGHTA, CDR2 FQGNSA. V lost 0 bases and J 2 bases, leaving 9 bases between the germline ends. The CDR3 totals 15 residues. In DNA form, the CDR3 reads TGTGCCAGCAGCTTAGCTGGGGGAAACACAGATACGCAGTATTTT. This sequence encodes CASSLAGGNTDTQYF.

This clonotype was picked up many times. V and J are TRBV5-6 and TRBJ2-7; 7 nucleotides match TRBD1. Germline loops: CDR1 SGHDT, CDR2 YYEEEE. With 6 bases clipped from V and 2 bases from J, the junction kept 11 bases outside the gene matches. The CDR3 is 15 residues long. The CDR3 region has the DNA TGTGCCAGCACCCCGCTAGGGGGCGAGACCTACGAGCAGTACGTC. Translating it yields CASTPLGGETYEQYV.

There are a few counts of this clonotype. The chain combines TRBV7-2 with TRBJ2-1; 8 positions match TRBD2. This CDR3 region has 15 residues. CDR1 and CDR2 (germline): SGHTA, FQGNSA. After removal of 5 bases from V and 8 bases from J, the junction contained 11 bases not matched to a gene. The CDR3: CASSPGGGLRDEQFF. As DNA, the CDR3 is TGTGCCAGCAGCCCCGGGGGGGGGTTACGGGATGAGCAGTTCTTC.

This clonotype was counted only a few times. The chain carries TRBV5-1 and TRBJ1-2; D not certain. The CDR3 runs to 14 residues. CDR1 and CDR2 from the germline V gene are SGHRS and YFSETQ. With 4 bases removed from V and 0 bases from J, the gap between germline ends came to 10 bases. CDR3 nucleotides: TGCGCCAGCAGCCTTGGTCCTCCTAACTATGGCTACACCTTC. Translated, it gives CASSLGPPNYGYTF.

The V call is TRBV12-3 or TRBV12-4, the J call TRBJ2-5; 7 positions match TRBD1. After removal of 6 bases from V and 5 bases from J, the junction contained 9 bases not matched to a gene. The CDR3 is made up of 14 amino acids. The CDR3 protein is CASSLDRVWETQYF. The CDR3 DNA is TGTGCCAGCAGCCTAGACAGGGTCTGGGAGACCCAGTACTTC.

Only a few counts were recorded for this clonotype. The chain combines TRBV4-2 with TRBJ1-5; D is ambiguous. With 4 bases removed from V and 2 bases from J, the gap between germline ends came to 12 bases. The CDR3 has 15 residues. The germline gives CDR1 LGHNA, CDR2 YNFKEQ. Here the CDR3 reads CASSREQSGNQPQHF. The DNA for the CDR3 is TGTGCCAGCAGCCGGGAACAGTCGGGCAATCAGCCCCAGCATTTT.

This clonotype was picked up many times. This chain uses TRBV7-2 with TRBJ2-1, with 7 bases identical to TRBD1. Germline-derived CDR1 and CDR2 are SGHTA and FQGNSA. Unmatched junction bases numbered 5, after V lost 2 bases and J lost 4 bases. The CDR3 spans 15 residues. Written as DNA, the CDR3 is TGTGCCAGCAGCTTAAGCACAGGGGCATACAATGAGCAGTTCTTC. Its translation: CASSLSTGAYNEQFF.

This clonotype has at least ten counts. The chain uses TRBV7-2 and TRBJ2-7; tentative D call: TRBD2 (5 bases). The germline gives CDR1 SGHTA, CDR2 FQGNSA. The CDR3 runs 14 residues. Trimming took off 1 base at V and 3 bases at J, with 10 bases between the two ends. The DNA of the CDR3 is TGTGCCAGCAGCTTAGGAGGGCAAGGCTACGAGCAGTACTTC. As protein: CASSLGGQGYEQYF.

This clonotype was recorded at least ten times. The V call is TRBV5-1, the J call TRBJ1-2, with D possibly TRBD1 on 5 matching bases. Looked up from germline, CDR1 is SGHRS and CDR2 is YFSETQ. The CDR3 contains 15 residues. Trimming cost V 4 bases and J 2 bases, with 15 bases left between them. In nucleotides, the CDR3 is TGCGCCAGCAGCCCGACAGTGCTATCAAACTATGGCTACACCTTC. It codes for CASSPTVLSNYGYTF.

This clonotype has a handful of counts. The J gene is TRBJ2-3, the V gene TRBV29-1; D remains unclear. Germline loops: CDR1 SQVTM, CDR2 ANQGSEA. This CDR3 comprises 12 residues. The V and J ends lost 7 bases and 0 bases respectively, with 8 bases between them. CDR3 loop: CSARWSTDTQYF. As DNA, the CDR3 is TGCAGCGCCAGGTGGAGCACAGATACGCAGTATTTT.

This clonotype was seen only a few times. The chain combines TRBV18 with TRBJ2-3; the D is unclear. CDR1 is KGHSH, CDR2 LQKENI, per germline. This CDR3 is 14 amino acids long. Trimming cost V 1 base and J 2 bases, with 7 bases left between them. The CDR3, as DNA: TGTGCCAGCTCACCACGGGCAGTCACAGATACGCAGTATTTT. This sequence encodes CASSPRAVTDTQYF.

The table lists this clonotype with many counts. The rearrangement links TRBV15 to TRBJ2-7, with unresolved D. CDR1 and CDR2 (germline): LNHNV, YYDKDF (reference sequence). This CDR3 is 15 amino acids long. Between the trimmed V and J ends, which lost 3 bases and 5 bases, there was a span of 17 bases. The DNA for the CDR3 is TGTGCCACCAGCAGCGGCGAGTCCAGGCAGGACGAGCAGTACTTC. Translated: CATSSGESRQDEQYF.

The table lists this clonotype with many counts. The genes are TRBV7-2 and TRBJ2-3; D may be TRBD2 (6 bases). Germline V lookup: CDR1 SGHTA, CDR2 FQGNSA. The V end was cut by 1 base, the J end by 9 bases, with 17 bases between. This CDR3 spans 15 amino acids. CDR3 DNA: TGTGCCAGCAGCTTAGTAACGGTGGGGGGTACCACGCAGTATTTT. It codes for CASSLVTVGGTTQYF. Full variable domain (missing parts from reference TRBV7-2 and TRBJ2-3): GAGVSQSPSNKVTEKGKDVELRCDPISGHTALYWYRQSLGQGLEFLIYFQGNSAPDKSGLPSDRFSAERTGGSVSTLTIQRTQQEDSAVYLCASSLVTVGGTTQYFGPGTRLTVL.

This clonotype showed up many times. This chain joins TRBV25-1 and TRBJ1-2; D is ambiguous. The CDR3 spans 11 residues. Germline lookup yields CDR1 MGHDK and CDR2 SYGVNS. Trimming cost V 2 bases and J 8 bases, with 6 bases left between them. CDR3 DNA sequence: TGTGCCAGCAGTGAACAAGGAGGCTACACCTTC. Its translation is CASSEQGGYTF.

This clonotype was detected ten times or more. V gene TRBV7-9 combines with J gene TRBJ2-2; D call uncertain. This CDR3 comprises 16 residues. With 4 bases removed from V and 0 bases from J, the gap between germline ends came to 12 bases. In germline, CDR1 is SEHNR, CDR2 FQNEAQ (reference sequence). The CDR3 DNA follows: TGTGCCAGCAGCTCCCTGATCCGCGCGAACACCGGGGAGCTGTTTTTT. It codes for CASSSLIRANTGELFF.